This TCR beta chain was recorded in a study of blood T cell repertoires in COVID-19 (dated by TCRdb to 2018 to 2020). For context, the study as a whole: Samples covering the acute and convalescent phases of COVID-19 were provided by collaborators in the United States, Italy and Spain. Samples were obtained from the ongoing ImmuneRACE study (first 160 participants) and from 1,254 subjects provided by 6 global collaborators. The sample metadata nearly always contained a de-identified subject ID, COVID-19 status, age in years and sex. HLA class I and class II types, where available, came from metadata supplied by the sample provider rather than from assay-based typing. The dataset comprised deeply sampled blood TCRbeta repertoires from subjects exposed to, actively infected with, or recovered from COVID-19. A freely available public database, intended as a resource for researchers studying the immune response to SARS-CoV-2, is where the repertoires were released. The material from the prospective study consisted of cDNA or gDNA derived from T cells, B-cell-depleted T cells, or PBMCs.

About this clone itself: No cognate antigen has been identified for it. Qualities for individual bases were not recorded, and no much larger clone is one base off.

The immunoSEQ Assay, a bias-controlled multiplex PCR, was used to amplify TCRbeta CDR3 regions from genomic DNA. The original methods were these. The number of nucleated cells in each sample was estimated from the amplification of reference gene primers within the assay. To quantify the absolute abundance of each unique TCRbeta CDR3 rearrangement, sequence reads were collapsed and filtered. For each sample, productive Simpson clonality was calculated as the square root of Simpson's diversity index across productive rearrangements. The clones in this table, taken by TCRdb from immuneACCESS, are in-frame only. Not every clone is retained; where verified, under half of the shortfall comes from an unresolved V gene, and the cause of the rest is unknown. V and J calls and clone size come straight from that table; D and trimming were deduced from the DNA. This sample has 270,000 or so clones in its table, and about four fifths of those were observed once. Together, the top ten hold approximately 10% of the sample.

The CDR3 contains 15 residues, cysteine and phenylalanine counted. The retained sequence is limited to the CDR3, 45 bases, with the frame set at the first base. For CDR1 and CDR2, the germline V gene lists SNHLY and FYNNEI. Germline trimming amounts to 4 bases on V and 2 bases on J, with 6 as the count of junction bases outside the gene matches. Samples from volunteer blood donors who had recovered from COVID-19 were contributed by a second Seattle source. Collaborating institutions collected whole blood in K2EDTA tubes following their own protocols. Collaborator samples were shipped for TCRbeta analysis as frozen whole blood, isolated PBMCs, or DNA extracted from either sample type. Study-wide conclusions, independent of this receptor: Clinical and demographic metadata were provided uncurated, with the amount varying by source and participant.

The source is a woman in her forties or fifties who had recovered from COVID-19. This chain is built from TRBV2 and TRBJ1-2; 8 middle bases align to TRBD1. Sequencing was carried out using peripheral blood. CDR3 region: CASSGGQGMNYGYTF. The sequenced DNA: TGTGCCAGCAGTGGTGGACAGGGTATGAACTATGGCTACACCTTC.